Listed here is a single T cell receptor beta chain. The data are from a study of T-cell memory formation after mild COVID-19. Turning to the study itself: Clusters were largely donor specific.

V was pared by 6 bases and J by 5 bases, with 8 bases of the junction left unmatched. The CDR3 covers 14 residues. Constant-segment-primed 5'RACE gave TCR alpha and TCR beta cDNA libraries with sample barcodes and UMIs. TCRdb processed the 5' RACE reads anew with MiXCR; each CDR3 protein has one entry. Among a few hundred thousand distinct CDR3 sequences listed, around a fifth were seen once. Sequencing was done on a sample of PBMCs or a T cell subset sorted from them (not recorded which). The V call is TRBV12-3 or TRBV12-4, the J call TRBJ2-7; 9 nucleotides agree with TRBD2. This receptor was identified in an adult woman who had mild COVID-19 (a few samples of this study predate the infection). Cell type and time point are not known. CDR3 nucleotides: TGTGCCAGCAGGCTTAGCGGGAGTAGGAACGAGCAGTACTTC. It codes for CASRLSGSRNEQYF.